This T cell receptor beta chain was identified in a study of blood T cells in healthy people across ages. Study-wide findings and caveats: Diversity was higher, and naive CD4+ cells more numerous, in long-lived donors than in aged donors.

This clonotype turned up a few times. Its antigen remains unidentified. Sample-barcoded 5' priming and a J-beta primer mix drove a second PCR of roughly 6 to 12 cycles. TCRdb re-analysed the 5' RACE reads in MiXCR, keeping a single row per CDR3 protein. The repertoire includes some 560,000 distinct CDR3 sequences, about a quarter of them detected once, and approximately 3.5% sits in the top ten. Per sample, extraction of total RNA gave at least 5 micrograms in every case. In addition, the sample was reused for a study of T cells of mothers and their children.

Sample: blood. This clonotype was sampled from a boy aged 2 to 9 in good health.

The CDR3 loop reads CAISESTQGYNQPQHF. The CDR3 DNA sequence: TGTGCCATCAGTGAGTCGACGCAGGGTTACAATCAGCCCCAGCATTTT. V is TRBV10-3 and J is TRBJ1-5, with a possible D match to TRBD1 (5 bases). Trimming removed 0 bases from V and 3 bases from J, with 12 bases in between. Germline lookup yields CDR1 ENHRY and CDR2 SYGVKD. CDR3 length: 16 residues.